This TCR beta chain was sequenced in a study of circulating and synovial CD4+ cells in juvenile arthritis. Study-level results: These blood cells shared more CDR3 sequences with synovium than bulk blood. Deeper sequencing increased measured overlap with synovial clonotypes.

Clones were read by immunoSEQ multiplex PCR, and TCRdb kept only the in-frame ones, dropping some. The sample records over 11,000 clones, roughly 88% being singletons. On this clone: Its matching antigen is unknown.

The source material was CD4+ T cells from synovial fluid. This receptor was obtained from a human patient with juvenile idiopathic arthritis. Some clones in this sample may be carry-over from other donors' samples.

As DNA, the CDR3 is TGTGCCAGCAGCCAAAGCGGGGGCCTCGGGGAGCTGTTTTTT. This codes for CASSQSGGLGELFF. This chain uses TRBV6-5 with TRBJ2-2, with 8 bases fitting TRBD2. Germline V gene lookup returns CDR1 MNHEY and CDR2 SVGAGI. This CDR3 contains 14 residues. Unmatched junction bases numbered 7, after V lost 6 bases and J lost 7 bases.